The rows below give T cell receptor beta chains drawn from one sample of a study of CD8 T cells in ankylosing spondylitis. Each CDR3 protein gets one entry after TCRdb re-called the 5' RACE reads with MiXCR. This table holds roughly 670,000 distinct CDR3 sequences, under 20% found once. The sample comprised blood, either unsorted or a sorted T cell fraction (not recorded which). The receptors come from a male donor with ankylosing spondylitis. Each CDR3 is given with its conserved first and last residue. D genes are given only for firm matches. Clone size is stated in some rows and not others, as once, few, many or a class when expanded.

TRBJ1-2 TRBV3-1 few - TGTGCCAGCAGCCAAGACCTGACAGCTAACTATGGCTACACCTTC CASSQDLTANYGYTF
TRBJ2-7 TRBV12-3/TRBV12-4 - TRBD1 TGTGCCAGCAGTTTAGTGCCGGGACAGGGCGGGAACGAGCAGTACTTC CASSLVPGQGGNEQYF
TRBJ1-5 TRBV20-1 - - TGCAGTGCTAGATATCGTTGGCAGATCAATCAGCCCCAGCATTTT CSARYRWQINQPQHF
TRBJ1-1 TRBV2 - - TGTGCCAGCAGTTACCCGGGTCCCGAAGCTTTCTTT CASSYPGPEAFF
TRBJ2-7 TRBV4-3 few TRBD2 TGCGCCAGCAGCCACGGAGCGGGATCCTACGAGCAGTACTTC CASSHGAGSYEQYF
TRBJ1-6 TRBV7-9 few - TGTGCCAGCAGCCCGGGGGACGGTGTAAATTCACCCCTCCACTTT CASSPGDGVNSPLHF
TRBJ2-5 TRBV7-9 - - TGTGCCAGCAGCTTAACGGGAAAGGACGGTGCGGGAGAGACCCAGTACTTC CASSLTGKDGAGETQYF
TRBJ2-1 TRBV7-3 - TRBD1 TGTGCCAGCAGCCGGACAGGGCCGAGCTCCTACAATGAGCAGTTCTTC CASSRTGPSSYNEQFF
TRBJ1-4 TRBV11-2 few - TGTGCCAGCAGCCCACAGGGTGAAAAACTGTTTTTT CASSPQGEKLFF
TRBJ2-1 TRBV4-1 few TRBD2 TGCGCCAGCAGCCAGGAACCTAGCGGGGTCTCCTACAATGAGCAGTTCTTC CASSQEPSGVSYNEQFF
TRBJ1-1 TRBV13 few - TGTGCCAGCAGCTTCTCCCGTGGGGGGTCGAACACTGAAGCTTTCTTT CASSFSRGGSNTEAFF
TRBJ2-3 TRBV3-1 few - TGTGCCAGCAGCCAAGAGGGTGGGAGGACGCAGTATTTT CASSQEGGRTQYF
TRBJ2-1 TRBV20-1 few TRBD2 TGCAGTGCGCCTATTGCGGGACTAGCGGAACCACGAGTATACAATGAGCAGTTCTTC CSAPIAGLAEPRVYNEQFF
TRBJ2-2 TRBV12-3/TRBV12-4 - - TGTGCCAGCAGTGAAACAGGCTCCGGCACCGGGGAGCTGTTTTTT CASSETGSGTGELFF
TRBJ1-1 TRBV20-1 - - TGCAGTGCCTTCAATTGGGCGTTGAACACTGAAGCTTTCTTT CSAFNWALNTEAFF
TRBJ2-3 TRBV5-1 few - TGCGCCAGCAGCTCGGCGGGCTCCGAGGGGACAGATACGCAGTATTTT CASSSAGSEGTDTQYF
TRBJ2-6 TRBV3-1 - - TGTGCCAGCAGCCCCCGGACCCCTGGGGCCAACGTCCTGACTTTC CASSPRTPGANVLTF
TRBJ1-2 TRBV12-3/TRBV12-4 few TRBD1 TGTGCCAGCAGTGCCCGACAGGGGGTGAGGTCTAACTATGGCTACACCTTC CASSARQGVRSNYGYTF
TRBJ2-2 TRBV10-3 - TRBD1 TGTGCCATCAGGTGGACAGGGAACACCGGGGAGCTGTTTTTT CAIRWTGNTGELFF
TRBJ2-5 TRBV6-1 - TRBD2 TGTGCCAGCAGTCTAACTGGGGGTAGCGGGAGGTACCAAGAGACCCAGTACTTC CASSLTGGSGRYQETQYF
TRBJ1-6 TRBV11-2 - - TGTGCCAGCAGCTTAGGATCAGAAAGACCCCTCCACTTT CASSLGSERPLHF
TRBJ2-2 TRBV9 once - TGTGCCAGCAGCGTAGCGGTCGCCTCGGCCGGGGAGCTGTTTTTT CASSVAVASAGELFF
TRBJ1-5 TRBV19 - TRBD1 TGTGCCAGTAGTCGGACAGGGGGGGAAGAACAGCATTTT CASSRTGGEEQHF
TRBJ1-2 TRBV6-5 - - TGTGCCAGCAGTAACAGTCCCTATGGCTACACCTTC CASSNSPYGYTF
TRBJ2-5 TRBV5-1 - - TGCGCCAGCAGCTTGGGTAGGGAAGAGACCCAGTACTTC CASSLGREETQYF
TRBJ2-3 TRBV6-5 - - TGTGCCAGCAGTTACAGGCAGAGCGCAGATACGCAGTATTTT CASSYRQSADTQYF
TRBJ1-4 TRBV12-3/TRBV12-4 - TRBD1 TGTGCCCGCAGCACCGCTATCCTACAGGGGGTGGGTGGGGAAAAACTGTTTTTT CARSTAILQGVGGEKLFF
TRBJ2-3 TRBV6-2/TRBV6-3 - TRBD2 TGTGCCAGCAGTTACGGGGGTAGCGGGAGGACAGATACGCAGTATTTT CASSYGGSGRTDTQYF
TRBJ2-2 TRBV7-2 - TRBD1 TGTGCCAGCAGCTTAGCCCCGAGGACAGGAATGAACACCGGGGAGCTGTTTTTT CASSLAPRTGMNTGELFF
TRBJ2-7 TRBV9 - TRBD2 TGTGCCAGCAGCGTCGGGGGGGCCAGATCCTACGAGCAGTACTTC CASSVGGARSYEQYF
TRBJ2-5 TRBV11-2 - TRBD1 TGTGCCAGCAGAGACCGGGACAGGGTATGGGAGACCCAGTACTTC CASRDRDRVWETQYF
TRBJ2-3 TRBV20-1 - - TGCAGTGCTAGACCAGACTATCCAAGCACAGATACGCAGTATTTT CSARPDYPSTDTQYF
TRBJ1-2 TRBV3-1 - - TGTGCCAGCAGCCAAGATAGATGGGTAGGCTACACCTTC CASSQDRWVGYTF
TRBJ2-1 TRBV20-1 few TRBD2 TGCAGTGTCAGCCCCAGGCGGGAGATCAATGAGCAGTTCTTC CSVSPRREINEQFF
TRBJ1-5 TRBV24-1 - TRBD1 TGTGCCACCAGTGAACGCCGACAGGGTTACAATCAGCCCCAGCATTTT CATSERRQGYNQPQHF
TRBJ1-2 TRBV6-1 once - TGTGCCAGCAGTGAAACTCAGGGGAGTAACTATGGCTACACCTTC CASSETQGSNYGYTF
TRBJ1-2 TRBV29-1 - - TGCAGCGTTGAAGCTGACAGTAGACTCGGCTACACCTTC CSVEADSRLGYTF
TRBJ2-1 TRBV3-1 - - TGTGCCAGCAGCCAAGCGTCGGGCTTCAATGAGCAGTTCTTC CASSQASGFNEQFF
TRBJ2-5 TRBV12-3/TRBV12-4 many - TGTGCCAGCAGTTTCAACACGGGTAGGAGTGGAGAGACCCAGTACTTC CASSFNTGRSGETQYF
TRBJ2-1 TRBV7-9 few TRBD2 TGTGCCAGCAGCTCCTTACTTAGCGGGAGGATGAATGAGCAGTTCTTC CASSSLLSGRMNEQFF
TRBJ1-1 TRBV24-1 few - TGTGCCACCCGGGGCGTTAACACTGAAGCTTTCTTT CATRGVNTEAFF
TRBJ2-2 TRBV5-1 few TRBD2 TGCGCCAGCAGCTTTACTAGCGGGGAAAACACCGGGGAGCTGTTTTTT CASSFTSGENTGELFF
TRBJ2-1 TRBV5-1 few TRBD1 TGCGCCAGCAGCTTGCGGACAGGGCGGAATGAGCAGTTCTTC CASSLRTGRNEQFF
TRBJ2-5 TRBV5-1 few - TGCGCCAGCAGCTTGGTTCCAGGACTGGAAGAGACCCAGTACTTC CASSLVPGLEETQYF
TRBJ1-1 TRBV24-1 - - TGTGCCACCAGTGGGAAGGGTGGCACTGAAGCTTTCTTT CATSGKGGTEAFF
TRBJ1-2 TRBV4-1 - - TGCGCCAGCAGCCAAGTACCGAACAGCTACACCTTC CASSQVPNSYTF